This record covers a single T cell receptor (beta chain). The sample comes from a study of T cell responses to AZD1222 COVID-19 vaccine. Trimming cost V 3 bases and J 5 bases, with 10 bases left between them. This CDR3 contains 13 residues. Libraries were prepared by immunoSEQ multiplex PCR; TCRdb keeps only in-frame clonotypes and omits some of them. Here the sample spans approximately 110,000 clones, 70% to 90% being singletons. The sequencing used peripheral blood, collected on day 0 of AZD1222 vaccination. This chain links TRBV12-3 or TRBV12-4 with TRBJ2-5; D is uncertain. The TCR originated in an adult in good health. The CDR3 region has the DNA TGTGCCAGCAGTTTTATCCCCGGGGAGACCCAGTACTTC. As protein: CASSFIPGETQYF.